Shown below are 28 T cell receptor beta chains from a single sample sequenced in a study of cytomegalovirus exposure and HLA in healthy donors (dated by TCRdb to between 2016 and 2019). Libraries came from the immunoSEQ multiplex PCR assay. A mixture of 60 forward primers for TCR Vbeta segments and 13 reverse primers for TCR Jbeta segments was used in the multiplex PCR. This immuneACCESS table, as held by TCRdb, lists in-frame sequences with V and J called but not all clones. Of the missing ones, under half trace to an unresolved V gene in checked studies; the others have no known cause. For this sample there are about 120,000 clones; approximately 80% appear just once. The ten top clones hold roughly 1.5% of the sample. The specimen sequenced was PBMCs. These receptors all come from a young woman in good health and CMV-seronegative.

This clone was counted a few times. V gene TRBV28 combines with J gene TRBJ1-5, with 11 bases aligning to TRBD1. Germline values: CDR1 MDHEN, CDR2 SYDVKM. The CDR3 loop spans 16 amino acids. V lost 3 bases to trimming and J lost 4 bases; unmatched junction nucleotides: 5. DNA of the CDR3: TGTGCCAGCAGTTTGGGGGGGACAGGGGGGAATCAGCCCCAGCATTTT. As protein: CASSLGGTGGNQPQHF.

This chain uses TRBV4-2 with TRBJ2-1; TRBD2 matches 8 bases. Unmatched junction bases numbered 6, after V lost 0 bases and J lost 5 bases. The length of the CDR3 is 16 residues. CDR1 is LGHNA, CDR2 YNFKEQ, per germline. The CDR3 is CASSQDAASGHNEQFF. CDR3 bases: TGTGCCAGCAGCCAAGATGCGGCTAGCGGGCACAATGAGCAGTTCTTC.

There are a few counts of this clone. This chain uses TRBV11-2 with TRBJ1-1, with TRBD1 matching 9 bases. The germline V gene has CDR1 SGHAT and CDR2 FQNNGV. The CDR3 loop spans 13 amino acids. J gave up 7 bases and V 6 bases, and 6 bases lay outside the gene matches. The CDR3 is CASSYTGGFEAFF. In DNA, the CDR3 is TGTGCCAGCAGTTACACAGGGGGCTTTGAAGCTTTCTTT.

The DNA of the CDR3 is TGTGCCAGCAGCCCGCGGGGGGCGGGAGTAGGTGGGGAGACCCAGTACTTC. It translates to CASSPRGAGVGGETQYF. This chain joins TRBV7-2 and TRBJ2-5; TRBD2 matches at 8 bases. This CDR3 has 17 residues. Trimming cost V 5 bases and J 5 bases; bases outside gene matches: 16. Germline V gene lookup returns CDR1 SGHTA and CDR2 FQGNSA.

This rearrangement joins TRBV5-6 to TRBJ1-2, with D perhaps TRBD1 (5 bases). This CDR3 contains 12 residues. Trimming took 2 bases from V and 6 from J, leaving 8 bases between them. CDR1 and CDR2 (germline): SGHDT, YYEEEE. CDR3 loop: CASSFSGNGYTF. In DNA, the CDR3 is TGTGCCAGCAGCTTTTCAGGGAATGGCTACACCTTC.

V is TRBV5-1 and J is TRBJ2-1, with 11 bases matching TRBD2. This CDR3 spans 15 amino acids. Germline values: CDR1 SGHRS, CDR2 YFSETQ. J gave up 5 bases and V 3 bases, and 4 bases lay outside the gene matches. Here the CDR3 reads CASSWFSGGDNEQFF. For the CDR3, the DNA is TGCGCCAGCAGCTGGTTTAGCGGGGGGGACAATGAGCAGTTCTTC. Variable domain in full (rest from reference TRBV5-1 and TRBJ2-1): KAGVTQTPRYLIKTRGQQVTLSCSPISGHRSVSWYQQTPGQGLQFLFEYFSETQRNKGNFPGRFSGRQFSNSRSEMNVSTLELGDSALYLCASSWFSGGDNEQFFGPGTRLTVL.

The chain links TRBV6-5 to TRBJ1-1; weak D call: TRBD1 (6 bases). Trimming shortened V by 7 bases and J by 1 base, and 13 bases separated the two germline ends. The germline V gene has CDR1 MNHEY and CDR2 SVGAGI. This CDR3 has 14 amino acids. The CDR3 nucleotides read TGTGCCAGCACCCCCAGGGGCTCGAACACTGAAGCTTTCTTT. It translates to CASTPRGSNTEAFF.

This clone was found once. The CDR3 reads CSVESQGASGYTF. The CDR3 DNA reads as TGCAGCGTTGAATCACAGGGGGCTAGTGGCTACACCTTC. V usage is TRBV29-1 and J usage is TRBJ1-2, with TRBD1 matching 9 bases. Germline CDR1 and CDR2: SQVTM and ANQGSEA. The V segment lost 2 bases and the J segment 7 bases; nucleotides outside the gene matches: 5. CDR3 length equals 13 residues.

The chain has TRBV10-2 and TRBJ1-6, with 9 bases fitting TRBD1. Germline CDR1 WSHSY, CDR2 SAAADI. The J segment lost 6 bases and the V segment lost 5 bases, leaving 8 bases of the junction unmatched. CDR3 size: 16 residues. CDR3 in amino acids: CASSPGQGRANSPLHF. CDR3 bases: TGCGCCAGCAGTCCCGGACAGGGGAGGGCTAATTCACCCCTCCACTTT.

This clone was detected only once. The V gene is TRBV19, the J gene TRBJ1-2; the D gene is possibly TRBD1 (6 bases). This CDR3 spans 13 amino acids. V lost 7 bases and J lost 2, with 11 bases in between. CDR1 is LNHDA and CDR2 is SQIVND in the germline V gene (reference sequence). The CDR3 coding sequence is TGTGCCAGTACTAGCAGGGGCAACTATGGCTACACCTTC. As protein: CASTSRGNYGYTF.

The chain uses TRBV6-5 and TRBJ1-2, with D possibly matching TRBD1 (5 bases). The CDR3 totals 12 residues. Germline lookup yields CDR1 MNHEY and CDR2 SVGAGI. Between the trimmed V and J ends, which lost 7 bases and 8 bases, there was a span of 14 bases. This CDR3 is CASTRGRAGYTF. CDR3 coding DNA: TGTGCCAGCACTCGGGGGAGGGCGGGCTACACCTTC.

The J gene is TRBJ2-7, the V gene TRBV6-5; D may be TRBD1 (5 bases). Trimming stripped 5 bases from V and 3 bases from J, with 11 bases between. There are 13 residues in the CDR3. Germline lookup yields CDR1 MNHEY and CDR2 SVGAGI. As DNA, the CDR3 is TGTGCCAGCAGTCACCCGCAGGGCTACGAGCAGTACTTC. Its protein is CASSHPQGYEQYF.

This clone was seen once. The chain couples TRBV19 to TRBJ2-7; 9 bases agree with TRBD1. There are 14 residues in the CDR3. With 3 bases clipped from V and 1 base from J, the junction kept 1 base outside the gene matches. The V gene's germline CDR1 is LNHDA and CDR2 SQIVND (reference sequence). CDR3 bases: TGTGCCAGTAGTATGACAGGGGGTTCCTACGAGCAGTACTTC. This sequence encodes CASSMTGGSYEQYF.

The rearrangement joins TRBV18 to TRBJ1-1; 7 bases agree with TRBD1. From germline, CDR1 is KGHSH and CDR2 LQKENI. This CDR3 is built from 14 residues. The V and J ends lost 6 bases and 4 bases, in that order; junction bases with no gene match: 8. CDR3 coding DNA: TGTGCCAGCTCGCATGACAGGGTGACCACTGAAGCTTTCTTT. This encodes CASSHDRVTTEAFF.

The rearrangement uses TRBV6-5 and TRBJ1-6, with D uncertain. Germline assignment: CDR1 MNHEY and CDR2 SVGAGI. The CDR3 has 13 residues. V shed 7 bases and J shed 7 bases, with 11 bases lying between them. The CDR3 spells CASKSLANSPLHF. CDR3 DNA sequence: TGTGCCAGCAAAAGTCTAGCGAATTCACCCCTCCACTTT.

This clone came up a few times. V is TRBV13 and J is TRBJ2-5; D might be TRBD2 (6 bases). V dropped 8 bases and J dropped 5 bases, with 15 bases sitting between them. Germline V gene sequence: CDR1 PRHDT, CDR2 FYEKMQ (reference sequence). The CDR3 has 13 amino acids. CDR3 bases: TGTGCCAGCGGCCGGGAGAGAGGGGAGACCCAGTACTTC. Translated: CASGRERGETQYF.

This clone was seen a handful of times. Here the CDR3 DNA reads TGTGCCAGCAGCTCGGACAGGGAATACTATGGCTACACCTTC. It yields the protein CASSSDREYYGYTF. The V and J genes are TRBV5-4 and TRBJ1-2, with 8 bases fitting TRBD1. This CDR3 is built from 14 residues. The V segment lost 3 bases and the J segment 3 bases; nucleotides outside the gene matches: 4. Germline assignment: CDR1 SGHNT and CDR2 YYREEE (reference sequence).

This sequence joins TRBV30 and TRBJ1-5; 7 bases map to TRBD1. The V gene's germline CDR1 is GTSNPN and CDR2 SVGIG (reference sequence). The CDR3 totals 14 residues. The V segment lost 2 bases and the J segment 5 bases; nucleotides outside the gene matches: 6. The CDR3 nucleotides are TGTGCCTGGAGTCAAGGGACAGAACATCAGCCCCAGCATTTT. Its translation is CAWSQGTEHQPQHF.

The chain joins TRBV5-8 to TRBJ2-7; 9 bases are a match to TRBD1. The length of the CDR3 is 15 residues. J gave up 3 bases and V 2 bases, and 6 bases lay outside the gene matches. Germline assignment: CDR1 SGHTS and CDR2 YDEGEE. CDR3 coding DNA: TGTGCCAGCAGCTTACCGGGACAGGGTGTCTACGAGCAGTACTTC. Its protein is CASSLPGQGVYEQYF. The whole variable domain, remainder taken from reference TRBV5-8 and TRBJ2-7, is EAGVTQSPTHLIKTRGQQATLRCSPISGHTSVYWYQQALGLGLQFLLWYDEGEERNRGNFPPRFSGRQFPNYSSELNVNALELEDSALYLCASSLPGQGVYEQYFGPGTRLTVT.

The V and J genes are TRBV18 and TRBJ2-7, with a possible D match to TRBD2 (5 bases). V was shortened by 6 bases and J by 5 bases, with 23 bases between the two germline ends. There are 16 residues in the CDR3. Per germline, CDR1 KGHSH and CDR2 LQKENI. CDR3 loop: CASSPAFEGKGNEQYF. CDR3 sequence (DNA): TGTGCCAGCTCCCCCGCGTTTGAGGGCAAGGGAAACGAGCAGTACTTC.

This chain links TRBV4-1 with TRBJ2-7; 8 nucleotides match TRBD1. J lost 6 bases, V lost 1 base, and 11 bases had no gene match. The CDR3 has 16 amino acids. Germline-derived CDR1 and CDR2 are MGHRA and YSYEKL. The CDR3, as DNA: TGCGCCAGCAGCCAAGTTAGGACAGGGAGGCGAGGCGAGCAGTACTTC. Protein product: CASSQVRTGRRGEQYF.

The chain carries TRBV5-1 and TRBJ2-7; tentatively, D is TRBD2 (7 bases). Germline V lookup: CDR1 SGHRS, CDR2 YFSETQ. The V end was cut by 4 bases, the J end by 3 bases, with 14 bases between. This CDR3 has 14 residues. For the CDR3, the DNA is TGCGCCAGCAGCCCCCGAGGGGGGGGCTACGAGCAGTACTTC. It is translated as CASSPRGGGYEQYF.

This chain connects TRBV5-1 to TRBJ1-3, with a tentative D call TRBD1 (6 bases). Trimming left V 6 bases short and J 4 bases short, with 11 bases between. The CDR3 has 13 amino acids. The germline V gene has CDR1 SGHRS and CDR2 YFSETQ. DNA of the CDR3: TGCGCCAGCAAGACAGGAGAGGGAAACACCATATATTTT. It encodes CASKTGEGNTIYF.

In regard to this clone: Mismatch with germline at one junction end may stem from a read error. The CDR3 coding sequence is TGTGCCAGCTCTCGCGACAGGGAGACCTACCAGCAGTACTTC. Translated, it gives CASSRDRETYQQYF. The genes are TRBV18 and TRBJ2-7, with 7 bases fitting TRBD1. The germline V gene has CDR1 KGHSH and CDR2 LQKENI. The CDR3 runs 14 residues.

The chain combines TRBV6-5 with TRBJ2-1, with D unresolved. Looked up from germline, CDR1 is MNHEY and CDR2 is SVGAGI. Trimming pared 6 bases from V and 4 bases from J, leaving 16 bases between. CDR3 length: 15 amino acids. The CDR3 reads CASSDLSGLYNEQFF. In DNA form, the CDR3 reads TGTGCCAGCAGCGACCTGTCGGGTTTGTACAATGAGCAGTTCTTC.

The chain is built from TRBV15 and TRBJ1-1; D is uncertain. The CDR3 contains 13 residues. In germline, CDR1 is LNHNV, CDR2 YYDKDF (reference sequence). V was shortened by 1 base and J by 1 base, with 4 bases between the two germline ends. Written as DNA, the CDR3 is TGTGCCACCAGCAGAGGAGCGAACACTGAAGCTTTCTTT. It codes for CATSRGANTEAFF.

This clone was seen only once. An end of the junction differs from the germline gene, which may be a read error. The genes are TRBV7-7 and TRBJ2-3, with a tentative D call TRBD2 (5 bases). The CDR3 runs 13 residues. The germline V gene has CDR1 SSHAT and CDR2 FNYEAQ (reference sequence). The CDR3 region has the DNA TGTGCTAGCAGCTTAGGACTGACAGATACGCAGTATTTT. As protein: CASSLGLTDTQYF.

The CDR3 sequence: CASSGLAGTDTQYF. CDR3 coding DNA: TGTGCCAGCAGTGGTCTAGCGGGGACAGATACGCAGTATTTT. V is TRBV27 and J is TRBJ2-3; 9 bases align to TRBD2. CDR3 size: 14 residues. V was pared by 5 bases and J by 3 bases, with 3 bases of the junction left unmatched. Germline V gene sequence: CDR1 MNHEY, CDR2 SMNVEV (reference sequence).